Listed here are 16 T cell receptor beta chains from one sample, sequenced in a study of blood T cells in healthy people across ages. Primers used in a second PCR of roughly 7 to 12 cycles were a sample-barcoded 5' primer and a J-beta primer mix. TCRdb reprocessed the 5' RACE reads with MiXCR, giving one entry per CDR3 protein. The sample consists of 1.4 million or so distinct CDR3 sequences, less than 45% of them appearing once. The material sequenced was blood. The receptors shown here come from a woman aged 18 to 35 in good health.

Turning to this clonotype: One junction end does not reproduce the germline sequence, and a read error may be involved. The chain employs TRBV20-1 and TRBJ2-1; the match to TRBD1 covers 8 bases. Germline loops: CDR1 DFQATT, CDR2 SNEGSKA (reference sequence). The CDR3 has 17 residues. The CDR3 DNA is TGCAGTCCTAGAGGACAGGGAATTCATAGCTCCTACAATGAGCAGTTCTTC. Protein: CSPRGQGIHSSYNEQFF.

This chain connects TRBV28 to TRBJ2-1; D unclear. Germline CDR1 and CDR2: MDHEN and SYDVKM. The V end lost 3 bases, the J end lost 7 bases, and 13 bases lay between the germline ends. The CDR3 is 14 residues long. The CDR3: CASSLLPRWNEQFF. DNA of the CDR3: TGTGCCAGCAGTTTGTTACCCCGGTGGAATGAGCAGTTCTTC.

The rearrangement links TRBV2 to TRBJ1-2; D gene ambiguous. Per the germline V gene, CDR1 is SNHLY and CDR2 is FYNNEI. CDR3 length: 14 residues. The V end lost 3 bases, the J end lost 4 bases, and 12 bases lay between the germline ends. The CDR3 region is CASSDSLEGYGYTF. The CDR3 nucleotides read TGTGCCAGCAGTGACAGCCTCGAGGGCTATGGCTACACCTTC.

The gene calls are TRBV7-3 and TRBJ2-1; TRBD2 matches 12 bases. With V trimmed by 5 bases and J by 5 bases, 7 bases remained unmatched. There are 16 residues in the CDR3. CDR1 SGHTA and CDR2 FQGTGA come from the germline V gene. CDR3 loop: CASSLLAGGSHNEQFF. DNA for the CDR3: TGTGCCAGCAGCCTCCTAGCGGGAGGGTCTCACAATGAGCAGTTCTTC.

This chain connects TRBV20-1 to TRBJ2-3, with TRBD2 matching 7 bases. CDR3 length equals 13 residues. The J segment lost 2 bases and the V segment lost 6 bases, leaving 5 bases of the junction unmatched. Germline V gene lookup returns CDR1 DFQATT and CDR2 SNEGSKA (reference sequence). For the CDR3, the DNA is TGCAGTGCCACTAGCGAGAACACAGATACGCAGTATTTT. This codes for CSATSENTDTQYF.

This clonotype was picked up a small number of times. V gene TRBV20-1 combines with J gene TRBJ2-5; no definite D call. This CDR3 is 14 amino acids long. The ends were cut back, 6 bases at V and 1 base at J, with 15 bases in the middle. Germline-derived CDR1 and CDR2 are DFQATT and SNEGSKA (reference sequence). CDR3: CSALFVSFQETQYF. In DNA, the CDR3 is TGCAGTGCCCTTTTTGTCTCGTTCCAAGAGACCCAGTACTTC.

Concerning this clonotype: A read error may produce the germline difference seen at one junction end. The CDR3 DNA reads TGCGCCAGCTGCTTTGCCAGTTTCACAGATACGCAGTATTTT. This gives the protein CASCFASFTDTQYF. This chain uses TRBV5-1 with TRBJ2-3, with no clear D. The germline CDR1 and CDR2 sequences are SGHRS and YFSETQ. This CDR3 has 14 amino acids.

In its sample, this clonotype was seen a few times. The J gene is TRBJ2-5, the V gene TRBV28, with TRBD1 matching over 7 bases. V lost 5 bases to trimming and J lost 2 bases; unmatched junction nucleotides: 5. Germline V lookup: CDR1 MDHEN, CDR2 SYDVKM. This CDR3 has 14 amino acids. DNA for the CDR3: TGTGCCAGCAGTCGCTGGACAGGACAAGAGACCCAGTACTTC. Translated, it gives CASSRWTGQETQYF.

V gene TRBV18 combines with J gene TRBJ2-7; TRBD1 might be the D (6 bases). The DNA end favors TRBJ2-5, so the J call may be wrong. The germline gives CDR1 KGHSH, CDR2 LQKENI. The CDR3 runs 14 residues. Here the CDR3 reads CASSLNSGEETQYF. DNA of the CDR3: TGTGCCAGCTCACTAAACTCAGGGGAAGAGACCCAGTACTTC.

The rearrangement links TRBV27 to TRBJ1-1; D unresolved. CDR1 MNHEY and CDR2 SMNVEV come from the germline V gene (reference sequence). The V gene lost 6 bases and the J gene lost 0 bases, with 17 bases spanning the gap. The CDR3 totals 16 residues. CDR3 sequence: CASSHGRVLMNTEAFF. The CDR3 nucleotides are TGTGCCAGCAGCCACGGCAGAGTACTCATGAACACTGAAGCTTTCTTT.

The chain joins TRBV6-2 or TRBV6-3 to TRBJ2-6, with unresolved D. Germline V lookup: CDR1 MNHEY, CDR2 SVGEGT. The V end was cut by 4 bases, the J end by 0 bases, with 7 bases between. The CDR3 has 15 residues. CDR3 in DNA: TGTGCCAGCAGTTGGATTTACTCTGGGGCCAACGTCCTGACTTTC. Translating gives CASSWIYSGANVLTF.

The chain uses TRBV28 and TRBJ2-5; the match to TRBD2 covers 9 bases. Germline CDR1 reads MDHEN; CDR2 reads SYDVKM. The CDR3 is 16 residues long. The junction had 17 bases not matched to a gene; V was cut back by 4 bases and J by 11 bases. The CDR3 bases are TGTGCCAGCAGTTCCCCCTTCGCGGGGGGGTCGAATGAGCAGTACTTC. The encoded protein is CASSSPFAGGSNEQYF. Using reference TRBV28 and TRBJ2-5 for the parts outside the CDR3, the full variable domain is DVKVTQSSRYLVKRTGEKVFLECVQDMDHENMFWYRQDPGLGLRLIYFSYDVKMKEKGDIPEGYSVSREKKERFSLILESASTNQTSMYLCASSSPFAGGSNEQYFGPGTRLLVL.

The rearrangement uses TRBV2 and TRBJ2-7; 8 bases are a match to TRBD1. In germline, CDR1 is SNHLY, CDR2 FYNNEI. The CDR3 loop spans 13 amino acids. The V segment lost 6 bases and the J segment 7 bases; nucleotides outside the gene matches: 8. CDR3 loop: CASRTGGSNEQYF. CDR3 nucleotide sequence: TGTGCCAGCAGAACAGGGGGGTCCAATGAGCAGTACTTC.

This clonotype has a handful of counts. This chain uses TRBV25-1 with TRBJ1-4; D unresolved. Trimming cost V 5 bases and J 8 bases, with 12 bases left between them. This CDR3 comprises 13 residues. Germline V CDR1 and CDR2: MGHDK, SYGVNS. CDR3 in DNA: TGTGCCAGCAGTCCCCCAAATAACGAAAAACTGTTTTTT. Translating it yields CASSPPNNEKLFF.

A few counts support this clonotype. The rearrangement links TRBV20-1 to TRBJ2-1; D call uncertain. The V gene lost 3 bases and the J gene lost 2 bases, with 14 bases spanning the gap. The CDR3 spans 15 residues. Germline V lookup: CDR1 DFQATT, CDR2 SNEGSKA (reference sequence). In nucleotides, the CDR3 is TGCAGTGCTAGGTCTGTGTCGGTCCCCTACAATGAGCAGTTCTTC. It yields the protein CSARSVSVPYNEQFF.

This clonotype has a handful of counts. The chain is built from TRBV12-3 or TRBV12-4 and TRBJ2-1; D is ambiguous. Trimming left V 4 bases short and J 7 bases short, with 5 bases between. The CDR3 runs 11 residues. CDR3 nucleotide sequence: TGTGCCAGCAGTTCCGAGAATGAGCAGTTCTTC. Its translation is CASSSENEQFF.